The clone carrying this TCR beta chain was counted many times. Its specificity is unknown. V was shortened by 6 bases and J by 4 bases, with 10 bases between the two germline ends. CDR3 length equals 12 residues. The V gene's germline CDR1 is DFQATT and CDR2 SNEGSKA (reference sequence). This record belongs to a study of T cells in Graves' hyperthyroidism and ophthalmopathy. Turning to the study itself: Blood was drawn when the patient was first diagnosed and still untreated.

The study, taken as a whole, reports: Ophthalmopathy and stable hyperthyroidism were separated by a 13 V-J model.

Across 18 months, stable Graves' hyperthyroidism was marked by no progression to ophthalmopathy. TCR beta CDR3 region amplification was performed from RNA transcripts. The HTBI primer set drove a first-round RT-PCR of the TCR CDR3. TCRdb reprocessed the multiplex PCR reads with MiXCR, giving one entry per CDR3 protein. Of under 450,000 distinct CDR3 sequences in the sample, 15% to 18% are singletons; the top ten hold roughly 8%. This receptor was identified in a woman aged 18-35 years with Graves' hyperthyroidism. The J gene is TRBJ1-5, the V gene TRBV20-1; D unresolved. Sequenced input: blood. The CDR3 is CSAGRLNQPQHF. In DNA, the CDR3 is TGCAGTGCCGGACGGCTGAATCAGCCCCAGCATTTT.